The 3 T cell receptor beta chains below were found in one sample sequenced in a study of siplizumab effects on memory and regulatory T cells. TCRdb keeps only in-frame clones here, not all; method: immunoSEQ multiplex PCR. This sample carries some 75,000 clones, 93% of them seen once, and the ten largest clones take 4% to 5.5%. Sequenced input: CD8+ T cells sorted from blood. The source of these receptors is a human donor in good health.

CDR3 loop: CASSLQGLGTEAFF. The DNA of the CDR3 is TGCGCCAGCAGTTTACAGGGTCTTGGCACTGAAGCTTTCTTT. The chain links TRBV4-1 to TRBJ1-1, with D maybe TRBD1 (6 bases). This CDR3 is built from 14 residues. The germline gives CDR1 MGHRA, CDR2 YSYEKL. Trimming took off 6 bases at V and 4 bases at J, with 15 bases between the two ends.

This chain connects TRBV4-1 to TRBJ1-2; no firm D call. The germline CDR1 and CDR2 sequences are MGHRA and YSYEKL. V lost 4 bases to trimming and J lost 3 bases, with 21 bases between them. The CDR3 loop spans 17 amino acids. In nucleotides, the CDR3 is TGCGCCAGCAGCCCTCCGGGAATGAGCCTGGGAGACTATGGCTACACCTTC. Its translation is CASSPPGMSLGDYGYTF.

V and J are TRBV6-5 and TRBJ2-3, with D uncertain. Per the germline V gene, CDR1 is MNHEY and CDR2 is SVGAGI. Trimming cost V 6 bases and J 2 bases, with 9 bases left between them. This CDR3 region has 13 residues. The CDR3 loop is CASREPFTDTQYF. CDR3 sequence (DNA): TGTGCCAGCAGAGAGCCCTTCACAGATACGCAGTATTTT.